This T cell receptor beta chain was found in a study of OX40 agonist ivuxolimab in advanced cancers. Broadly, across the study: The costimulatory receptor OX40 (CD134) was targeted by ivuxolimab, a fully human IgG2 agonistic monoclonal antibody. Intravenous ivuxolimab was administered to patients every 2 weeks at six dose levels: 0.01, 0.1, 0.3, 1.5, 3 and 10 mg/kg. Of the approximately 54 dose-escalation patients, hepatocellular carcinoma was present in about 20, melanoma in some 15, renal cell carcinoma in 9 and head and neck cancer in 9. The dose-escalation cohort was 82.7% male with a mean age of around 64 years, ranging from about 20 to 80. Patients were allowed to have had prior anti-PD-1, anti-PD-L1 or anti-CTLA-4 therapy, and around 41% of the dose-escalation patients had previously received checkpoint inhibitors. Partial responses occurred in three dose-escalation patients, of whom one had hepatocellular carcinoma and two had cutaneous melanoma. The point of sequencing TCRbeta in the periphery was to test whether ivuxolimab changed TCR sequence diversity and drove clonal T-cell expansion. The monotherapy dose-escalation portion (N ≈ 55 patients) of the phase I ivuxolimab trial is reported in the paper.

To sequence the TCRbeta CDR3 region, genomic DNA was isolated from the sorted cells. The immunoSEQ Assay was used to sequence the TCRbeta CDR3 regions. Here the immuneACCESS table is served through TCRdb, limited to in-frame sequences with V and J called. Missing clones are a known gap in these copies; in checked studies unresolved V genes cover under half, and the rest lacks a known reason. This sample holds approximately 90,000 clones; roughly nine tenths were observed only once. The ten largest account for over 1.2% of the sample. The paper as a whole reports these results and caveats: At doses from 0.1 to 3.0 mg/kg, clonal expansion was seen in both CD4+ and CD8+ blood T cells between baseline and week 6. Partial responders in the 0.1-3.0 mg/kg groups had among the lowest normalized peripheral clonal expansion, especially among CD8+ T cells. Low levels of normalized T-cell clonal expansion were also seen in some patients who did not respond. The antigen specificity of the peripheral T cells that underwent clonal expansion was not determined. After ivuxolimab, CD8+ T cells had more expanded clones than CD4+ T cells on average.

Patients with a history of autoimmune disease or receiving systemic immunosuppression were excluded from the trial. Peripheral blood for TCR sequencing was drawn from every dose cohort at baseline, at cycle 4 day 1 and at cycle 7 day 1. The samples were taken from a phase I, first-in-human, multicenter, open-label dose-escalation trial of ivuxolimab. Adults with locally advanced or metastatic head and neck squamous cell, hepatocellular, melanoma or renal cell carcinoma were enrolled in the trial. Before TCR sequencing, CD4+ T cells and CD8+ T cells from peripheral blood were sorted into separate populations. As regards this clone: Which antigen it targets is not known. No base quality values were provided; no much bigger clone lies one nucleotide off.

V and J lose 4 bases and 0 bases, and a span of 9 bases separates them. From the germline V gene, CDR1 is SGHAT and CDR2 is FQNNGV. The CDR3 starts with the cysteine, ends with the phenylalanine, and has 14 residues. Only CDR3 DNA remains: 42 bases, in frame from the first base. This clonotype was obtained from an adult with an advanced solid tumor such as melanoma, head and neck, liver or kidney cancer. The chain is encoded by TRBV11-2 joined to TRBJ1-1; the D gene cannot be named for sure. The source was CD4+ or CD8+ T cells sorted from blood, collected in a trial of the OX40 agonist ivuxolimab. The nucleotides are TGTGCCAGCAGCTCCTCCTTGGTGAACACTGAAGCTTTCTTT. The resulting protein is CASSSSLVNTEAFF. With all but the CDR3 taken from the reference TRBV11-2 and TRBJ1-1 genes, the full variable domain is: EAGVAQSPRYKIIEKRQSVAFWCNPISGHATLYWYQQILGQGPKLLIQFQNNGVVDDSQLPKDRFSAERLKGVDSTLKIQPAKLEDSAVYLCASSSSLVNTEAFFGQGTRLTVV.